This entry describes one TCR beta chain. The CDR3 spans 15 residues. Germline V gives CDR1 MDHEN, CDR2 SYDVKM. The ends were cut back, 3 bases at V and 5 bases at J, with 13 bases in the middle. Source study methods: Reference gene primer amplification in the assay estimated nucleated cell counts. Clones were sequenced by immunoSEQ multiplex PCR, and TCRdb holds only the in-frame ones, with some missing. V, J and clone size were drawn from that table, and D and trimming were deduced from the DNA. The top ten clones hold about 6% of a sample with about 200,000 clones, 86% of them seen once. The sample originates from a study of blood T cell repertoires in COVID-19. At the level of the study: PBMCs, B-cell-depleted T cells, or T cells provided the cDNA or gDNA that made up the material.

This chain joins TRBV28 and TRBJ2-2; perhaps TRBD1 as D (6 bases). This clonotype was sampled from a middle-aged man with acute COVID-19. The sequenced sample was PBMCs or T cells enriched from blood (not recorded which). CDR3 nucleotide sequence: TGTGCCAGCAGTTTCCTCGACAGGAATACCGGGGAGCTGTTTTTT. Translating it yields CASSFLDRNTGELFF.